This T cell receptor (beta chain) was retrieved from a study of blood T cell repertoires in COVID-19. Study-level background: Samples taken during acute and convalescent COVID-19 were collected in the United States, Italy and Spain. Sample material is recorded as cDNA or gDNA derived from T cells, B-cell-depleted T cells, or PBMCs.

The CDR3 consists of 13 residues. Trimming took off 1 base at V and 5 bases at J, with 9 bases between the two ends. CDR1 is SGHDT and CDR2 is YYEEEE in the germline V gene. As handled by the study authors: How many nucleated cells were present was estimated from reference gene primer amplification. Method: immunoSEQ multiplex PCR; TCRdb's copy keeps in-frame clones and lacks some. V and J calls and clone size are as listed in that table; D and trimming were resolved from the DNA. This table holds some 100,000 clones, approximately 86% found once. This receptor was identified in a man aged 50 or older with acute or convalescent COVID-19. The chain combines TRBV5-6 with TRBJ1-2, with a possible D match to TRBD1 (6 bases). Sequenced sample: peripheral blood. The CDR3 DNA follows: TGTGCCAGCAGCTTGATAAGGGGGTATGGCTACACCTTC. The encoded protein is CASSLIRGYGYTF.